This T cell receptor (beta chain) was recorded in a study of shared clonotypes between healthy human individuals. On the study more broadly: The plates for each donor numbered three CD4 naive, three CD4 memory, two CD8 naive and one CD8 memory. Study conclusions and caveats: Rarefaction indicated that sorted-subset sequencing remained incomplete although depth was large. Across several donors, naive CD4 shared around 5.1%, naive CD8 under 4%, memory CD4 roughly 2.4%, memory CD8 about 0.4%. In this cohort, only blood was sampled, and tissue repertoires likely differ.

Here immunoSEQ multiplex PCR was the method, and the copy in TCRdb shows in-frame clones only, minus some. The table records roughly 2 million clones, around 96% of them present only once. As concerns this clone: No antigen is known for it.

CD45RO negativity and positive selection for CCR7 defined naive CD8 cells, a population that excluded terminally differentiated effector memory CD45RA+ cells. Trimming left V 5 bases short and J 7 bases short, with 11 bases between. Germline loops: CDR1 MRHNA, CDR2 SNTAGT. This CDR3 spans 13 amino acids. Sequencing used naive CD8+ T cells sorted from blood. The sequence came from a young man in good health. This chain uses TRBV6-4 with TRBJ1-4; D not certain. The CDR3 DNA sequence: TGTGCCAGCAGTACACCCTCGGGTGAAAAACTGTTTTTT. Translating gives CASSTPSGEKLFF.